Following are 5 T cell receptor beta chains from one sample sequenced in a study of spatial heterogeneity in lung cancer. One entry per CDR3 protein results from TCRdb running MiXCR on the 5' RACE reads. This table holds approximately 6,100 distinct CDR3 sequences, approximately 13% found once. Time point in this sample: sample taken at primary tumor resection. Extraction of whole RNA from tumor, nontumor lung or frozen PBMC preceded unsorted sequencing. The material was normal lung tissue next to the tumor, obtained at surgery. Receptors originate from a male donor with early-stage non-small cell lung cancer.

Within the sample, this clonotype is medium-sized (0.01 to 0.1%). In DNA, the CDR3 is TGTGCCAGCAGCCTCGAGCTAGCGGGGGGTACCTACGAGCAGTACTTC. It codes for CASSLELAGGTYEQYF. This rearrangement joins TRBV7-2 to TRBJ2-7, with 11 positions matching TRBD2. The J segment lost 2 bases and the V segment lost 5 bases, leaving 8 bases of the junction unmatched. The CDR3 runs to 16 residues. Germline CDR1 and CDR2: SGHTA and FQGNSA. Looking up the rest from reference TRBV7-2 and TRBJ2-7 gives the full variable domain: GAGVSQSPSNKVTEKGKDVELRCDPISGHTALYWYRQSLGQGLEFLIYFQGNSAPDKSGLPSDRFSAERTGGSVSTLTIQRTQQEDSAVYLCASSLELAGGTYEQYFGPGTRLTVT.

This clonotype is deemed medium-sized. The chain joins TRBV5-1 to TRBJ2-3; 11 bases map to TRBD2. The ends lost 4 bases at V and 2 bases at J; junction bases unmatched: 3. The length of the CDR3 is 15 residues. Germline CDR1 reads SGHRS; CDR2 reads YFSETQ. The CDR3, as DNA: TGCGCCAGCAGCACTAGCGGGAGTGACACAGATACGCAGTATTTT. It yields the protein CASSTSGSDTDTQYF.

This clonotype showed up many times. Written as DNA, the CDR3 is TGTGCCATCAGTGAGTCGAGTGGAAACCAAGAGACCCAGTACTTC. Protein sequence: CAISESSGNQETQYF. The chain combines TRBV10-3 with TRBJ2-5; D gene ambiguous. The CDR3 has 15 residues. Germline V gene sequence: CDR1 ENHRY, CDR2 SYGVKD. Trimming stripped 0 bases from V and 0 bases from J, with 8 bases between.

This clonotype was found many times. The rearrangement uses TRBV12-3 or TRBV12-4 and TRBJ1-2; maybe TRBD1 (6 bases). Trimming removed 5 bases from V and 2 bases from J, with 9 bases in between. The CDR3 sequence is 13 residues long. CDR3 DNA: TGTGCCAGCAGTCGGGACACCAACTATGGCTACACCTTC. Translated: CASSRDTNYGYTF.

This clonotype qualifies as medium-sized. This rearrangement joins TRBV20-1 to TRBJ2-1; 10 bases line up with TRBD2. The CDR3 is made up of 14 amino acids. V was clipped by 2 bases and J by 10 bases; unmatched bases: 8. Germline lookup yields CDR1 DFQATT and CDR2 SNEGSKA (reference sequence). Here the CDR3 reads CSARTLAGDREQFF. In DNA form, the CDR3 reads TGCAGTGCTAGAACTCTAGCGGGAGATAGGGAGCAGTTCTTC.